This T cell receptor beta chain was captured in a study of type 1 and type 2 diabetes patients. PCR was run on genomic DNA. A primer set of 30 forward and 13 reverse primers amplified the CDR3. TCRdb recomputed calls from the multiplex PCR reads with MiXCR, one row per CDR3 protein. This table has 250,000 to 300,000 distinct CDR3 sequences, more than 40% appearing once. CDR1 is WNHNN, CDR2 SYGVQD, per germline (reference sequence). The CDR3 is 13 amino acids. V was clipped by 6 bases and J by 5 bases, with 14 bases between them. The sequence was obtained from a man younger than 30 with type 2 diabetes. The sample was peripheral blood mononuclear cells (PBMCs). The chain couples TRBV10-1 to TRBJ2-7; D is perhaps TRBD2 (5 bases). CDR3 loop: CASSQGPGDEQYF. The CDR3 DNA sequence: TGCGCCAGCAGCCAAGGGCCCGGGGACGAGCAGTACTTC.